A selection of T cell receptor beta chains follows, all from one sample in a study of shared clonotypes between healthy human individuals. The assay was immunoSEQ multiplex PCR, and TCRdb's table has in-frame clones only and misses some. The table includes 2,500,000 or so clones, about 90% detected once. Sequencing was carried out using naive CD4+ T cells from PBMCs. The receptors were sampled from a man aged 18 to 29 in good health. Some clones in this sample may be carry-over from other donors' samples. Each CDR3 is given with its conserved first and last residue. D genes are given only for firm matches. Size values are once, few and many counts, or a class for expanded clones, and some rows have none.

CDR3nt: TGTGCCAGCTCACCGGACTCTTCTTCTGAGCAGTTCTTC
CDR3aa: CASSPDSSSEQFF
j_gene: TRBJ2-1
d_gene: -
abundance: -
v_gene: TRBV18

CDR3nt: TGTGCCAGTAGAATATCAGGGGGTCAGAATGAAAAACTGTTTTTT
CDR3aa: CASRISGGQNEKLFF
j_gene: TRBJ1-4
d_gene: TRBD1
abundance: once
v_gene: TRBV19

CDR3nt: TGTGCCAGCAGTGGGACAGGGACTAGCGGGTACTCCTACAATGAGCAGTTCTTC
CDR3aa: CASSGTGTSGYSYNEQFF
j_gene: TRBJ2-1
d_gene: TRBD2
abundance: -
v_gene: TRBV2

CDR3nt: TGTGCCAGCAGCCAAGTTCGACGGCTATTCAGGAACACTGAAGCTTTCTTT
CDR3aa: CASSQVRRLFRNTEAFF
j_gene: TRBJ1-1
d_gene: -
abundance: -
v_gene: TRBV14

CDR3nt: TGTGCCAGCAGCTTAAGACCGATCCAAGAGACCCAGTACTTC
CDR3aa: CASSLRPIQETQYF
j_gene: TRBJ2-5
d_gene: -
abundance: -
v_gene: TRBV7-6

CDR3nt: TGTGCCAGCAGTTCCCGAGGACTGAATGGCTACACCTTC
CDR3aa: CASSSRGLNGYTF
j_gene: TRBJ1-2
d_gene: -
abundance: -
v_gene: TRBV6-5

CDR3nt: TGCGCCAGCAGCCCGACAGGAGTGAGTCTTGAAGCTTTCTTT
CDR3aa: CASSPTGVSLEAFF
j_gene: TRBJ1-1
d_gene: -
abundance: -
v_gene: TRBV5-1

CDR3nt: TGCAGCGTAGATGACAGGATCTCTGGAAACACCATATATTTT
CDR3aa: CSVDDRISGNTIYF
j_gene: TRBJ1-3
d_gene: -
abundance: -
v_gene: TRBV29-1

CDR3nt: TGTGCCAGCAGAACTAGCGGGTCCTACGAGCAGTACTTC
CDR3aa: CASRTSGSYEQYF
j_gene: TRBJ2-7
d_gene: TRBD2
abundance: -
v_gene: TRBV5-4

CDR3nt: TGTGCCTGGAGCACGGACGTGAACACTGAAGCTTTCTTT
CDR3aa: CAWSTDVNTEAFF
j_gene: TRBJ1-1
d_gene: -
abundance: -
v_gene: TRBV30

CDR3nt: TGCGCCAGCAGCTTACCGCGGGAGGGCCATGGAAATGAGCAGTTCTTC
CDR3aa: CASSLPREGHGNEQFF
j_gene: TRBJ2-1
d_gene: TRBD2
abundance: -
v_gene: TRBV5-1

CDR3nt: TGCGCCAGCAGCTTTGGGGGGGCAGGTGAAAAACTGTTTTTT
CDR3aa: CASSFGGAGEKLFF
j_gene: TRBJ1-4
d_gene: -
abundance: -
v_gene: TRBV5-1

CDR3nt: TGTGCCAGCAGCCGGGAAAGCTCCTACAATGAGCAGTTCTTC
CDR3aa: CASSRESSYNEQFF
j_gene: TRBJ2-1
d_gene: -
abundance: few
v_gene: TRBV7-3

CDR3nt: TGTGCCAGCAGGGGGGCGAAAAACGGACGGAACACTGAAGCTTTCTTT
CDR3aa: CASRGAKNGRNTEAFF
j_gene: TRBJ1-1
d_gene: -
abundance: -
v_gene: TRBV5-6

CDR3nt: TGCGCCAGCGCGGGGGGGCGGACCTCTGGGGCCAACGTCCTGACTTTC
CDR3aa: CASAGGRTSGANVLTF
j_gene: TRBJ2-6
d_gene: TRBD2
abundance: -
v_gene: TRBV5-1

CDR3nt: TGTGCCAGCAGCTTACTGGGGGCAGAGACCCAGTACTTC
CDR3aa: CASSLLGAETQYF
j_gene: TRBJ2-5
d_gene: -
abundance: -
v_gene: TRBV7-9

CDR3nt: TGCGCCAGCAGCTTGAGGAGTTTAGGCGAGCAGTACTTC
CDR3aa: CASSLRSLGEQYF
j_gene: TRBJ2-7
d_gene: -
abundance: -
v_gene: TRBV5-1

CDR3nt: TGTGCCAGCAGCTTAAGGCTACCCGTAACTAACTATGGCTACACCTTC
CDR3aa: CASSLRLPVTNYGYTF
j_gene: TRBJ1-2
d_gene: -
abundance: -
v_gene: TRBV7-8

CDR3nt: TGTGCCAGCTTGGGGGGGCAACGGAACACCGGGGAGCTGTTTTTT
CDR3aa: CASLGGQRNTGELFF
j_gene: TRBJ2-2
d_gene: -
abundance: -
v_gene: TRBV6-5

CDR3nt: TGTGCCAGCAGCTTGATTGTGGGAGTAACACACGAGCAGTACTTC
CDR3aa: CASSLIVGVTHEQYF
j_gene: TRBJ2-7
d_gene: -
abundance: -
v_gene: TRBV5-6

CDR3nt: TGCAGCGTTGAAGATCCGCGGGAGGAATGGGGCACAGATACGCAGTATTTT
CDR3aa: CSVEDPREEWGTDTQYF
j_gene: TRBJ2-3
d_gene: TRBD2
abundance: -
v_gene: TRBV29-1

CDR3nt: TGTGCCAGCAGTTCGGGACAGGCCCGGCAGCCCCAGCATTTT
CDR3aa: CASSSGQARQPQHF
j_gene: TRBJ1-5
d_gene: TRBD1
abundance: -
v_gene: TRBV28

CDR3nt: TGTGCCAGCTCACCTTCGACAGGGGTCCGAAATCAGCCCCAGCATTTT
CDR3aa: CASSPSTGVRNQPQHF
j_gene: TRBJ1-5
d_gene: TRBD1
abundance: -
v_gene: TRBV18

CDR3nt: TGTGCCAGCAAACGGGAACGGAATGAGCAGTTCTTC
CDR3aa: CASKRERNEQFF
j_gene: TRBJ2-1
d_gene: -
abundance: -
v_gene: TRBV6-1

CDR3nt: TGTGCCAGCAGCGTAGGATTAGGTGAGCAGTTCTTC
CDR3aa: CASSVGLGEQFF
j_gene: TRBJ2-1
d_gene: -
abundance: -
v_gene: TRBV9

CDR3nt: TGCGCCAGCGGCCCGCGGGAGGAGCACCAAGAGACCCAGTACTTC
CDR3aa: CASGPREEHQETQYF
j_gene: TRBJ2-5
d_gene: TRBD2
abundance: -
v_gene: TRBV5-1

CDR3nt: TGTGCCAGCAAGGAGGGGGCGGCCGAGCAGTACTTC
CDR3aa: CASKEGAAEQYF
j_gene: TRBJ2-7
d_gene: -
abundance: -
v_gene: TRBV6-6

CDR3nt: TGTGCCAGCAGCGGTACTAGCGCGAACACCGGGGAGCTGTTTTTT
CDR3aa: CASSGTSANTGELFF
j_gene: TRBJ2-2
d_gene: TRBD2
abundance: -
v_gene: TRBV9

CDR3nt: TGTGCCAGCAGCCAGCAGATGAACACTGAAGCTTTCTTT
CDR3aa: CASSQQMNTEAFF
j_gene: TRBJ1-1
d_gene: -
abundance: -
v_gene: TRBV7-3

CDR3nt: TGCAGCGTTGCTGGAGAGAAAAGCGGGAGCTCCTACAATGAGCAGTTCTTC
CDR3aa: CSVAGEKSGSSYNEQFF
j_gene: TRBJ2-1
d_gene: TRBD2
abundance: -
v_gene: TRBV29-1

CDR3nt: TGCAGCGTTGTCCATGCAAACACTGAAGCTTTCTTT
CDR3aa: CSVVHANTEAFF
j_gene: TRBJ1-1
d_gene: -
abundance: few
v_gene: TRBV29-1

CDR3nt: TGCGCCAGCAGCTCGGGACCAACCAACGAGCAGTACTTC
CDR3aa: CASSSGPTNEQYF
j_gene: TRBJ2-7
d_gene: -
abundance: -
v_gene: TRBV5-1

CDR3nt: TGTGCCAGCAGTTCAAGCGGGAGGGCCGGTTGGGGGCAAGAGACCCAGTACTTC
CDR3aa: CASSSSGRAGWGQETQYF
j_gene: TRBJ2-5
d_gene: TRBD2
abundance: -
v_gene: TRBV28

CDR3nt: TGCGCCAGCAGTCCCCAATCCAGGGACGTCCTGACTTTC
CDR3aa: CASSPQSRDVLTF
j_gene: TRBJ2-6
d_gene: -
abundance: -
v_gene: TRBV23-1

CDR3nt: TGTGCCAGCTCATTTGGACTAGCGGGAGGAGGCTACGAGCAGTACTTC
CDR3aa: CASSFGLAGGGYEQYF
j_gene: TRBJ2-7
d_gene: TRBD2
abundance: -
v_gene: TRBV11-2

CDR3nt: TGCGCCAGCAGCTGGGGGACCATTAAAAACATTCAGTACTTC
CDR3aa: CASSWGTIKNIQYF
j_gene: TRBJ2-4
d_gene: -
abundance: -
v_gene: TRBV5-1

CDR3nt: TGTGCCAGTAGTATCGGGGGGACGGCTGAAAAACTGTTTTTT
CDR3aa: CASSIGGTAEKLFF
j_gene: TRBJ1-4
d_gene: -
abundance: few
v_gene: TRBV19

CDR3nt: TGCAGCGTCACCCGGGGAACTGGCACCTACGAGCAGTACTTC
CDR3aa: CSVTRGTGTYEQYF
j_gene: TRBJ2-7
d_gene: -
abundance: -
v_gene: TRBV29-1

CDR3nt: TGCAGCGTTGATAGGGGCCATGAGCAGTTCTTC
CDR3aa: CSVDRGHEQFF
j_gene: TRBJ2-1
d_gene: -
abundance: -
v_gene: TRBV29-1

CDR3nt: TGTGCCTGGAGTGTACTGTGGACGACTGGCCTTAATGAAAAACTGTTTTTT
CDR3aa: CAWSVLWTTGLNEKLFF
j_gene: TRBJ1-4
d_gene: -
abundance: -
v_gene: TRBV30

CDR3nt: TGTGCCAGCAGTTTATGGGCAGGAGGTAGTGAGACCCAGTACTTC
CDR3aa: CASSLWAGGSETQYF
j_gene: TRBJ2-5
d_gene: -
abundance: -
v_gene: TRBV27

CDR3nt: TGTGCCAGCAGCGTAGGAAGCACCGGGGAGCTGTTTTTT
CDR3aa: CASSVGSTGELFF
j_gene: TRBJ2-2
d_gene: -
abundance: -
v_gene: TRBV9

CDR3nt: TGCGCCAGCAGTCATCACTCCGGGACAGGTAAAACTGAAGCTTTCTTT
CDR3aa: CASSHHSGTGKTEAFF
j_gene: TRBJ1-1
d_gene: TRBD1
abundance: once
v_gene: TRBV23-1

CDR3nt: TGTGCCAGCAGTTTGTTAGGACCCACTGAAGCTTTCTTT
CDR3aa: CASSLLGPTEAFF
j_gene: TRBJ1-1
d_gene: -
abundance: -
v_gene: TRBV27

CDR3nt: TGTGCCAGCAGTTTAGGGATCGGGGCCCCTCCTCGAGAGCAGTACTTC
CDR3aa: CASSLGIGAPPREQYF
j_gene: TRBJ2-7
d_gene: -
abundance: -
v_gene: TRBV27

CDR3nt: TGCAGCGTTGAACGCCTACACCTTAACACTGAAGCTTTCTTT
CDR3aa: CSVERLHLNTEAFF
j_gene: TRBJ1-1
d_gene: -
abundance: few
v_gene: TRBV29-1

CDR3nt: TGCGCCAGCAGCTCGGGACTAGCGGGAGTAAGCGAGCAGTACTTC
CDR3aa: CASSSGLAGVSEQYF
j_gene: TRBJ2-7
d_gene: TRBD2
abundance: once
v_gene: TRBV5-1

CDR3nt: TGTGCCAGCAGCCAAGTGGTCGGCAGGGGGGGAACAGATACGCAGTATTTT
CDR3aa: CASSQVVGRGGTDTQYF
j_gene: TRBJ2-3
d_gene: -
abundance: -
v_gene: TRBV14

CDR3nt: TGCGCCAGCAGCTTGGCTTGGACAGGGGCGGCCCAAGAGACCCAGTACTTC
CDR3aa: CASSLAWTGAAQETQYF
j_gene: TRBJ2-5
d_gene: TRBD1
abundance: once
v_gene: TRBV5-1

CDR3nt: TGTGCCAGCAGTCAACGAACGGAGCCCCAGCATTTT
CDR3aa: CASSQRTEPQHF
j_gene: TRBJ1-5
d_gene: -
abundance: few
v_gene: TRBV28

CDR3nt: TGTGCCAGTAGGAACCGGGACTCCACTATCCACTTC
CDR3aa: CASRNRDSTIHF
j_gene: TRBJ2-5
d_gene: -
abundance: -
v_gene: TRBV19

CDR3nt: TGCGCCAGCAGCCAAGATGTTGGAGCCCACGAGCAGTACTTC
CDR3aa: CASSQDVGAHEQYF
j_gene: TRBJ2-7
d_gene: -
abundance: -
v_gene: TRBV4-3

CDR3nt: TGTGCCAGCAGTCAGACCCCGACAGGGAGGGTTGGCACTGAAGCTTTCTTT
CDR3aa: CASSQTPTGRVGTEAFF
j_gene: TRBJ1-1
d_gene: TRBD1
abundance: once
v_gene: TRBV7-9

CDR3nt: TGTGCCAGAGGGGTGGGGACCGGGACTGAAGCTTTCTTT
CDR3aa: CARGVGTGTEAFF
j_gene: TRBJ1-1
d_gene: -
abundance: -
v_gene: TRBV2

CDR3nt: TGTGCCAGCAGCGTAGCGGCCCGTGGGGACTACGAGCAGTACTTC
CDR3aa: CASSVAARGDYEQYF
j_gene: TRBJ2-7
d_gene: -
abundance: -
v_gene: TRBV9